The 4 T cell receptor beta chains presented below share a single source sample, sequenced in a study of sequential checkpoint blockade in melanoma. Treatment indicated: randomized to nivolumab then ipilimumab (arm A) or the reverse (arm B). Sequenced by immunoSEQ multiplex PCR; TCRdb stores in-frame clones only, minus some. The sample lists under 20,000 clones; around 67% were seen once. This material consisted of CD8+ T cells sorted from blood (inferred from file names), taken from a patient given nivolumab and ipilimumab in sequence. The source is a human donor with melanoma.

This clone occurred a few times. This chain connects TRBV4-3 to TRBJ2-7, with TRBD2 as a possible D gene (5 bases). The germline V gene has CDR1 LGHNA and CDR2 YSLEER. The germline V and J ends were trimmed by 0 bases and 3 bases, with 15 bases remaining between them. CDR3 length equals 16 residues. CDR3 region: CASSQERPLGIYEQYF. CDR3 DNA: TGCGCCAGCAGCCAAGAACGGCCACTAGGGATCTACGAGCAGTACTTC.

The chain combines TRBV5-5 with TRBJ1-1; D is uncertain. This CDR3 comprises 13 residues. Trimming stripped 2 bases from V and 1 base from J, with 6 bases between. Germline CDR1 and CDR2: SGHKS and YYEKEE (reference sequence). The DNA for the CDR3 is TGTGCCAGCAGCTTAGAGTGGAACACTGAAGCTTTCTTT. Encoded protein: CASSLEWNTEAFF.

The J gene is TRBJ1-2, the V gene TRBV2, with TRBD1 as a possible D gene (6 bases). The ends were cut back, 2 bases at V and 3 bases at J, with 19 bases in the middle. Germline V gene lookup returns CDR1 SNHLY and CDR2 FYNNEI. The CDR3 totals 17 residues. CDR3 in DNA: TGTGCCAGCAGTGAATCCCCGGACAGTCCCTCGGACTATGGCTACACCTTC. It codes for CASSESPDSPSDYGYTF.

The gene calls are TRBV12-5 and TRBJ2-1; D ambiguous. The CDR3 has 16 amino acids. Germline CDR1 LGHNT, CDR2 FRNRAP. V was trimmed by 2 bases and J by 4 bases, leaving 15 bases between them. The DNA for the CDR3 is TGTGCTAGTGGTTTGCGGAGCTCTCCCCCATACAATGAGCAGTTCTTC. Translated, it gives CASGLRSSPPYNEQFF. Together with reference TRBV12-5 and TRBJ2-1, the CDR3 gives the full variable domain: DARVTQTPRHKVTEMGQEVTMRCQPILGHNTVFWYRQTMMQGLELLAYFRNRAPLDDSGMPKDRFSAEMPDATLATLKIQPSEPRDSAVYFCASGLRSSPPYNEQFFGPGTRLTVL.